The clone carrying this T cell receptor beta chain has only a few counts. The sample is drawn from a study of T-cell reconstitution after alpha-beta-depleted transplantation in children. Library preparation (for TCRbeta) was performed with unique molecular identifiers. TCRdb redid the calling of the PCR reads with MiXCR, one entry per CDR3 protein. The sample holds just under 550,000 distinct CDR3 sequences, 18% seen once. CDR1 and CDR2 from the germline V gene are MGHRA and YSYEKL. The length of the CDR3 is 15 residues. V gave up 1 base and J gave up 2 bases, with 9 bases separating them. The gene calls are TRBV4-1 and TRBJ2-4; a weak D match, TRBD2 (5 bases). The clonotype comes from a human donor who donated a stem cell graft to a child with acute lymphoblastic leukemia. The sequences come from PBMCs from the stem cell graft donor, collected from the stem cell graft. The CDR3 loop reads CASSQGFGTKNIQYF. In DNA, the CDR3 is TGCGCCAGCAGCCAAGGATTCGGGACCAAAAACATTCAGTACTTC.